This T cell receptor beta chain was recovered during a study of blood T cell repertoires in COVID-19. Background on the study: T cells, B-cell-depleted T cells, or PBMCs provided the cDNA or gDNA that served as material.

The study drew participants aged about 18 to 89 years from roughly 25 US areas. Cohort allocation depended upon clinical history that participants reported. Cohort 3 donors were reported recovered after two negative PCRs, clearance, or symptom resolution. The repertoire was sequenced with immunoSEQ multiplex PCR; TCRdb's copy has only in-frame clones and lacks some. The sample yields 250,000 to 300,000 clones, over 75% seen once. In germline, CDR1 is SGHNT, CDR2 YYREEE (reference sequence). The CDR3 runs to 13 residues. Trimming shortened V by 4 bases and J by 4 bases, and 11 bases separated the two germline ends.

The source material was PBMCs or T cells enriched from blood (not recorded which). The chain joins TRBV5-4 to TRBJ1-1; D is ambiguous. This clonotype was obtained from a woman aged 25 to 45 who had recovered from COVID-19. The CDR3 loop is CASSPTGITEAFF. The CDR3 DNA is TGTGCCAGCAGCCCCACCGGGATCACTGAAGCTTTCTTT.